The following is a TCR beta chain sequence with its context. The antigen is undetermined. CDR1 and CDR2 from the germline V gene are KGHSH and LQKENI. The length of the CDR3 is 16 residues. V lost 0 bases and J 0 bases, leaving 8 bases between the germline ends. This sample is drawn from a study of cytotoxic CD8 clonotypes in ibrutinib-treated CLL. Study summary: The samples contained about 250,000 productive templates on average. They also contained an average of 94,082 productive rearrangements.

General study results and limits: Once treatment began, public clonotypes, which were uncommon, contracted or stayed stable.

The assay was immunoSEQ multiplex PCR, and TCRdb's table has in-frame clones only and misses some. The sample consists of fewer than 400,000 clones, roughly 71% of them appearing once. The chain is built from TRBV18 and TRBJ2-2, with D possibly being TRBD1 or TRBD2 (5 bases each). The sequence was obtained from a human donor with chronic lymphocytic leukemia. Here the sequenced sample was PBMCs, taken after 36 months of ibrutinib treatment. The CDR3 DNA reads as TGTGCCAGCTCACCACCGAGGGGCGCGAACACCGGGGAGCTGTTTTTT. Translation: CASSPPRGANTGELFF.